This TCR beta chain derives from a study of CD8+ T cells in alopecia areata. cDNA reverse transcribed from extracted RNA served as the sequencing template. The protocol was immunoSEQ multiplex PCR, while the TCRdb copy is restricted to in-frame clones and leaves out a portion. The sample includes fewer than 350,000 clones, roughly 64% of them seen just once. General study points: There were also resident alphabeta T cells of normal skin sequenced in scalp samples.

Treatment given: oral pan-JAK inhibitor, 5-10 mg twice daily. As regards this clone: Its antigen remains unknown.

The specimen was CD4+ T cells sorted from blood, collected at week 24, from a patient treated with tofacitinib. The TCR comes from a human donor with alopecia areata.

The CDR3 is CASRVWGENTEAFF. CDR3 bases: TGTGCCAGCAGGGTCTGGGGGGAGAACACTGAAGCTTTCTTT. The chain links TRBV6-5 to TRBJ1-1; weak D call: TRBD1 (5 bases). V was trimmed by 6 bases and J by 1 base, leaving 12 bases between them. The CDR3 sequence is 14 residues long. Germline V gene data show CDR1 as MNHEY and CDR2 as SVGAGI.